Sequencing of this TCR beta chain was carried out in a study of T cell repertoires in cytomegalovirus infection. General study findings and limits: Adding up the frequency of public TCR beta families identified people who carried CMV plus the relevant HLA.

Germline V gene sequence: CDR1 SGHTA, CDR2 FQGNSA. Between the trimmed V and J ends, which lost 1 base and 8 bases, there was a span of 8 bases. The CDR3 consists of 12 residues. This clonotype was found many times. Its antigen is not identified. One entry per CDR3 protein, called by TCRdb with MiXCR from the reads. The repertoire has around 490,000 distinct CDR3 sequences, more than 25% of them found once; the top ten carry around 14%. This clonotype originated in a human donor in good health (CMV status not recorded). Some clones in this sample may be carry-over from other donors' samples. V usage is TRBV7-2 and J usage is TRBJ1-1; D remains unclear. Sequenced sample: PBMCs. CDR3 in amino acids: CASSLVSIEAFF. The CDR3 nucleotides are TGTGCCAGCAGCTTAGTGTCTATCGAAGCTTTCTTT. Combining the CDR3 with reference TRBV7-2 and TRBJ1-1 gives the whole variable domain GAGVSQSPSNKVTEKGKDVELRCDPISGHTALYWYRQSLGQGLEFLIYFQGNSAPDKSGLPSDRFSAERTGGSVSTLTIQRTQQEDSAVYLCASSLVSIEAFFGQGTRLTVV.